This entry features one TCR beta chain sequence. This CDR3 region has 14 residues. V lost 7 bases and J lost 3, with 15 bases in between. Germline-derived CDR1 and CDR2 are MNHNS and SASEGT. Combining a sample-barcoded 5' primer with a J-beta primer mix, a second PCR ran for roughly 7 to 12 cycles. One entry per CDR3 protein, called by TCRdb with MiXCR from the 5' RACE reads. The sample yields around 1,700,000 distinct CDR3 sequences, roughly 30% seen once. These data come from a study of blood T cells in healthy people across ages. The sample taken for sequencing was blood. The J gene is TRBJ1-2, the V gene TRBV6-1, with D unresolved. This TCR came from a woman in her twenties or thirties in good health. In DNA, the CDR3 is TGTGCCAGCACCAAGGGCAGCCATGACTATGGCTACACCTTC. This sequence encodes CASTKGSHDYGYTF.